The source of this TCR beta chain is a study of early T cells in non-severe SARS-CoV-2 infection. Using its own MiXCR run on the 5' RACE reads, TCRdb lists one record per CDR3 protein. The data show 48,000 or so distinct CDR3 sequences, with less than 15% seen just once and roughly a tenth held by the top ten. This clonotype has more than one count but fewer than ten. Trimming removed 4 bases from V and 0 bases from J; junction bases left unmatched: 3. Germline values: CDR1 MDHEN, CDR2 SYDVKM. The CDR3 is 14 residues long. This TCR was sampled from an adult who was a healthcare worker with PCR-confirmed SARS-CoV-2 infection or an uninfected control (not recorded which). The sequenced sample was whole blood. The chain is built from TRBV28 and TRBJ2-7, with 7 bases identical to TRBD1. CDR3 nucleotide sequence: TGTGCCAGCAGTTCCGGACAGGACTCCTACGAGCAGTACTTC. The encoded protein is CASSSGQDSYEQYF.